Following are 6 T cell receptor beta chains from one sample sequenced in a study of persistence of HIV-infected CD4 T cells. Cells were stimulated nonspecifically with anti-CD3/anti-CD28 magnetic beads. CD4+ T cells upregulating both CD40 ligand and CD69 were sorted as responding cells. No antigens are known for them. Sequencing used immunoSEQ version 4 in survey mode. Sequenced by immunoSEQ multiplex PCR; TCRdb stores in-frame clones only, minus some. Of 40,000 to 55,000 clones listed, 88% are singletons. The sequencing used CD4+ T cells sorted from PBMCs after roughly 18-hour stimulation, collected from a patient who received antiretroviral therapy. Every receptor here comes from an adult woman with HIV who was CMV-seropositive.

In DNA, the CDR3 is TGCGCCAGCAGCATACGCCCGGGACAGGGGGGTGATACGCAGTATTTT. Translated, it gives CASSIRPGQGGDTQYF. The chain uses TRBV5-1 and TRBJ2-3; 11 nucleotides line up with TRBD1. The CDR3 loop spans 16 amino acids. Germline values: CDR1 SGHRS, CDR2 YFSETQ. The ends lost 4 bases at V and 6 bases at J; junction bases unmatched: 10.

The CDR3 spells CASSFRDLRSVLTF. In DNA form, the CDR3 reads TGTGCCAGCAGTTTCAGGGACCTCAGATCCGTCCTGACTTTC. The chain carries TRBV11-1 and TRBJ2-6, with D perhaps being TRBD1 or TRBD2 (5 bases each). Looked up from germline, CDR1 is SGHAT and CDR2 is FQDESV (reference sequence). V lost 6 bases and J 12 bases, leaving 18 bases between the germline ends. The CDR3 extends over 14 amino acids.

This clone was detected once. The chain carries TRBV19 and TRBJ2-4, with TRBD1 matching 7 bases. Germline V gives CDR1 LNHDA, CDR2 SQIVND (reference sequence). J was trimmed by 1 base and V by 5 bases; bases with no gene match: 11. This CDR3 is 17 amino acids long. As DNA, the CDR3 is TGTGCCAGTAGTCCCCCGACAGGGATTGGGGCCAAAAACATTCAGTACTTC. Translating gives CASSPPTGIGAKNIQYF.

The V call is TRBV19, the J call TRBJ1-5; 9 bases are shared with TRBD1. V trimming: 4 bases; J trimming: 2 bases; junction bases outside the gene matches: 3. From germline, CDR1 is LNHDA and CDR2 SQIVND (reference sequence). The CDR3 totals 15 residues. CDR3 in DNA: TGTGCCAGTAGTACCACAGGGGGCGGCAATCAGCCCCAGCATTTT. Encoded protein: CASSTTGGGNQPQHF.

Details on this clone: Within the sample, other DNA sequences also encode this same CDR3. Here the CDR3 reads CAWSVGAGPLMKVGGNTIYF. The CDR3 nucleotides read TGTGCCTGGAGTGTAGGGGCCGGCCCCCTGATGAAAGTAGGTGGAAACACCATATATTTT. The chain links TRBV30 to TRBJ1-3; a weak D match, TRBD1 (5 bases). V was shortened by 0 bases and J by 3 bases, with 27 bases between the two germline ends. The CDR3 has 20 amino acids. CDR1 and CDR2 (germline): GTSNPN, SVGIG (reference sequence).

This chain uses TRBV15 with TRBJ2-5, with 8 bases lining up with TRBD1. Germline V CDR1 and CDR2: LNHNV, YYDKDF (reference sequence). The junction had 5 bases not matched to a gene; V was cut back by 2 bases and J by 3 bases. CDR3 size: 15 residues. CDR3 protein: CATSRINRGEETQYF. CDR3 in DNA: TGTGCCACCAGCAGAATTAACAGGGGGGAAGAGACCCAGTACTTC. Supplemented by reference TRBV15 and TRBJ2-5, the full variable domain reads DAMVIQNPRYQVTQFGKPVTLSCSQTLNHNVMYWYQQKSSQAPKLLFHYYDKDFNNEADTPDNFQSRRPNTSFCFLDIRSPGLGDTAMYLCATSRINRGEETQYFGPGTRLLVL.